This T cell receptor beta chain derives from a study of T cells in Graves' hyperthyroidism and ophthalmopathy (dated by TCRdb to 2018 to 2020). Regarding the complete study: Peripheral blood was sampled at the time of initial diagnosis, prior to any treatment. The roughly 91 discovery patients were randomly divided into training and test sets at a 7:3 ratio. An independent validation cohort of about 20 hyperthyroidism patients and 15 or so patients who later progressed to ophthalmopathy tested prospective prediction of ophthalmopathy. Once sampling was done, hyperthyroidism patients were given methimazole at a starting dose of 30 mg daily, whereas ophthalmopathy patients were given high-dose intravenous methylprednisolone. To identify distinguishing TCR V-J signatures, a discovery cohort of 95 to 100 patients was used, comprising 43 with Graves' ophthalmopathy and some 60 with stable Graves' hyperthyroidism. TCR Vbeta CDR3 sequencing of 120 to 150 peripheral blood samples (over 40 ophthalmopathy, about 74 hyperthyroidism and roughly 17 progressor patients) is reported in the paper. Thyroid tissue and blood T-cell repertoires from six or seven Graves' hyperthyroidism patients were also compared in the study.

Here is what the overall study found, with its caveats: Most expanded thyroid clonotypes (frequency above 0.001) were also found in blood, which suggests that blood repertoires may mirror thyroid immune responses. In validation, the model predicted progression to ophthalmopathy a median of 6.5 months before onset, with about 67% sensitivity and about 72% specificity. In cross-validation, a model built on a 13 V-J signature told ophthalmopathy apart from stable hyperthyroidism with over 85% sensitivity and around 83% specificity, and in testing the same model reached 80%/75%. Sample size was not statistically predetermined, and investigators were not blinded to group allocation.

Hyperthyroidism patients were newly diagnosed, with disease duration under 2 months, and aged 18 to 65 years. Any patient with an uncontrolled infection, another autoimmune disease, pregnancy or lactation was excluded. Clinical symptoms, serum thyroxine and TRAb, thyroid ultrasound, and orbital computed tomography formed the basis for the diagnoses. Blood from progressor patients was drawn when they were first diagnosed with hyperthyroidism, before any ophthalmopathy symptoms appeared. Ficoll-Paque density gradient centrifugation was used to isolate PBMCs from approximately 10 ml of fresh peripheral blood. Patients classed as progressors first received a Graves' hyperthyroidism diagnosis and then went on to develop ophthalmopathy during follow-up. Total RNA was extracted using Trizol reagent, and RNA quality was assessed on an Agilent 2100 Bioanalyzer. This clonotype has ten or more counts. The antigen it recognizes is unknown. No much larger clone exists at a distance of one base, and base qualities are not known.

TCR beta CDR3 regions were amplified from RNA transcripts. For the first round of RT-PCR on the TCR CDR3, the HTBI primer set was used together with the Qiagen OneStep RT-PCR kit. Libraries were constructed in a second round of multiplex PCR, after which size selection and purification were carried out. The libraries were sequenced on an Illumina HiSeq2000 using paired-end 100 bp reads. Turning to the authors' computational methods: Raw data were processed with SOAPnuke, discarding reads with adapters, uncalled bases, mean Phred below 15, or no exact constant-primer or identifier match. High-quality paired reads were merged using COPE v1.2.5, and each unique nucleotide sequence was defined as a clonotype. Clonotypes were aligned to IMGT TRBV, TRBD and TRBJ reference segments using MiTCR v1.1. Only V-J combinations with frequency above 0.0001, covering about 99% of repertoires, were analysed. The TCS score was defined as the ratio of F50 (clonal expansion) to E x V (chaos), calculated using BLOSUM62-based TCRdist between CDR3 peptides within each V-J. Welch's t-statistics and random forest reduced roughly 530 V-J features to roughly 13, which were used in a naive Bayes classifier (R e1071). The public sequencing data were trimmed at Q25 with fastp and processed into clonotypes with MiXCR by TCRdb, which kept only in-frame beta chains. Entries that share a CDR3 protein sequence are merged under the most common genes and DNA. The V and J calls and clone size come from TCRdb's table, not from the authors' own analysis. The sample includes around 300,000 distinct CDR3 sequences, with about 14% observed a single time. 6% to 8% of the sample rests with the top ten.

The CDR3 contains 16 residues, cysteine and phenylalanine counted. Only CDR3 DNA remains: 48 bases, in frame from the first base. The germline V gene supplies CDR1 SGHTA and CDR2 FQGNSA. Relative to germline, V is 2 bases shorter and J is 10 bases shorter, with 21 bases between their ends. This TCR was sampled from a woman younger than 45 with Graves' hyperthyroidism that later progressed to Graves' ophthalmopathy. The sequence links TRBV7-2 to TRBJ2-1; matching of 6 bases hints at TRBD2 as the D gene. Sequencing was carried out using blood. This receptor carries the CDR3 CASSLWGELRIGEQFF. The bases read TGTGCCAGCAGCTTATGGGGGGAGTTAAGGATAGGGGAGCAGTTCTTC.